These T cell receptor beta chains were read from a single sample in a study of cytomegalovirus exposure and HLA in healthy donors. Profiled with immunoSEQ multiplex PCR; TCRdb holds only in-frame clones, not every one. This table has around 100,000 clones, 74% appearing once. Material for sequencing was PBMCs. All receptors derive from a woman in her thirties or forties in good health and CMV-seropositive. Both conserved end residues are part of each CDR3. The order of the fields is CDR3 length, J gene, V gene, D gene, clone size, CDR3 protein, CDR3 DNA. The D gene is left open where the match is weak. Size is stated for part of the rows, as once, few or many counts, or as a class when the clone is expanded.

length: 14; J: TRBJ1-1; V: TRBV7-6; D: NA; size: NA; CDR3: CASSSAGSGTEAFF; DNA: TGTGCCAGCAGCTCGGCAGGATCGGGGACTGAAGCTTTCTTT
length: 14; J: TRBJ1-2; V: TRBV11-2; D: TRBD1; size: NA; CDR3: CASSLNRGIDGYTF; DNA: TGTGCCAGCAGCTTAAACAGGGGGATCGATGGCTACACCTTC
length: 16; J: TRBJ1-3; V: TRBV5-4; D: TRBD1; size: NA; CDR3: CASSSRQGPAGNTIYF; DNA: TGTGCCAGCAGCTCGAGACAGGGTCCGGCTGGAAACACCATATATTTT
length: 15; J: TRBJ2-3; V: TRBV6-4; D: TRBD2; size: NA; CDR3: CASKTSGNDHSTQYF; DNA: TGTGCCAGCAAGACTAGCGGGAATGATCATAGTACGCAGTATTTT
length: 15; J: TRBJ2-2; V: TRBV4-3; D: NA; size: NA; CDR3: CASSLAGFGAGELFF; DNA: TGCGCCAGCAGCCTCGCGGGGTTTGGGGCCGGGGAGCTGTTTTTT
length: 15; J: TRBJ2-1; V: TRBV25-1; D: NA; size: NA; CDR3: CASSYAATSYNEQFF; DNA: TGTGCCAGCAGTTACGCGGCTACTTCCTACAATGAGCAGTTCTTC
length: 15; J: TRBJ2-3; V: TRBV15; D: NA; size: once; CDR3: CATSRDSSSLDTQYF; DNA: TGTGCCACCAGCAGAGATAGCAGTAGTTTGGATACGCAGTATTTT
length: 16; J: TRBJ2-3; V: TRBV10-3; D: NA; size: NA; CDR3: CAISGGSGASTDTQYF; DNA: TGTGCCATCAGTGGGGGTAGCGGAGCTAGCACAGATACGCAGTATTTT
length: 18; J: TRBJ2-2; V: TRBV30; D: TRBD1; size: once; CDR3: CAWTIKKVGRGRSGELFF; DNA: TGTGCCTGGACGATTAAAAAGGTCGGCAGGGGGCGCAGCGGGGAGCTGTTTTTT
length: 15; J: TRBJ1-1; V: TRBV29-1; D: TRBD1; size: NA; CDR3: CSGTADRGRLTEAFF; DNA: TGCAGCGGCACGGCGGACAGGGGGCGCCTCACTGAAGCTTTCTTT
length: 13; J: TRBJ1-5; V: TRBV6-6; D: NA; size: NA; CDR3: CASSPSGNQPQHF; DNA: TGTGCCAGCAGCCCCTCCGGCAATCAGCCCCAGCATTTT
length: 14; J: TRBJ2-3; V: TRBV7-3; D: TRBD2; size: once; CDR3: CASGFGGGTDTQYF; DNA: TGTGCCAGCGGCTTTGGGGGGGGCACAGATACGCAGTATTTT
length: 17; J: TRBJ2-1; V: TRBV5-1; D: TRBD2; size: NA; CDR3: CASSNSGAALFYNEQFF; DNA: TGCGCCAGCAGCAACAGCGGGGCCGCCCTCTTTTACAATGAGCAGTTCTTC
length: 10; J: TRBJ1-1; V: TRBV30; D: NA; size: NA; CDR3: CAWSPSGAFF; DNA: TGTGCCTGGAGTCCATCGGGTGCTTTCTTT
length: 14; J: TRBJ1-1; V: TRBV5-5; D: NA; size: NA; CDR3: CASSLTPGSEEAFF; DNA: TGTGCCAGCAGCTTGACCCCTGGGAGTGAGGAAGCTTTCTTT
length: 16; J: TRBJ2-2; V: TRBV9; D: TRBD2; size: NA; CDR3: CASSVVAGGNTGELFF; DNA: TGTGCCAGCAGCGTAGTAGCGGGGGGGAACACCGGGGAGCTGTTTTTT
length: 15; J: TRBJ1-6; V: TRBV7-9; D: NA; size: NA; CDR3: CASSLPLPGNSPLHF; DNA: TGTGCCAGCAGCCTCCCGCTGCCAGGGAATTCACCCCTCCACTTT
length: 14; J: TRBJ1-6; V: TRBV6-1; D: NA; size: few; CDR3: CASSAGPYNSPLHF; DNA: TGTGCCAGCAGTGCAGGGCCTTATAATTCACCCCTCCACTTT
length: 14; J: TRBJ1-1; V: TRBV27; D: NA; size: NA; CDR3: CASSLGGPYTEAFF; DNA: TGTGCCAGCAGCCTCGGGGGGCCTTACACTGAAGCTTTCTTT
length: 14; J: TRBJ1-3; V: TRBV19; D: NA; size: once; CDR3: CASRGGSAGNTIYF; DNA: TGTGCCAGTAGGGGGGGTTCAGCTGGAAACACCATATATTTT
length: 15; J: TRBJ2-1; V: TRBV7-9; D: TRBD1; size: NA; CDR3: CASRPGQGARGEQFF; DNA: TGTGCCAGCAGGCCGGGACAGGGGGCGAGGGGTGAGCAGTTCTTC
length: 13; J: TRBJ2-6; V: TRBV19; D: NA; size: few; CDR3: CASHRLLTNVLTF; DNA: TGTGCCAGTCACAGGTTATTAACCAACGTCCTGACTTTC
length: 15; J: TRBJ1-2; V: TRBV5-1; D: NA; size: once; CDR3: CASSLDGGYNYGYTF; DNA: TGCGCCAGCAGCTTGGACGGGGGATATAACTATGGCTACACCTTC
length: 15; J: TRBJ1-2; V: TRBV19; D: NA; size: NA; CDR3: CASSIGEVYNYGYTF; DNA: TGTGCCAGTAGTATCGGTGAGGTTTACAACTATGGCTACACCTTC
length: 14; J: TRBJ2-1; V: TRBV5-4; D: NA; size: once; CDR3: CASSPRGAPNEQFF; DNA: TGTGCCAGCAGTCCCCGCGGGGCCCCCAATGAGCAGTTCTTC
length: 13; J: TRBJ1-1; V: TRBV2; D: NA; size: NA; CDR3: CASKSWGGTEAFF; DNA: TGTGCCAGCAAGAGCTGGGGGGGCACTGAAGCTTTCTTT
length: 12; J: TRBJ1-2; V: TRBV9; D: NA; size: NA; CDR3: CASSGGTYGYTF; DNA: TGTGCCAGCAGCGGCGGGACTTATGGCTACACCTTC
length: 18; J: TRBJ1-2; V: TRBV7-9; D: NA; size: NA; CDR3: CASSLASRGWGANYGYTF; DNA: TGTGCCAGCAGCTTAGCTTCCAGGGGTTGGGGCGCCAACTATGGCTACACCTTC
length: 15; J: TRBJ1-2; V: TRBV27; D: TRBD1; size: NA; CDR3: CASSPGTGFNYGYTF; DNA: TGTGCCAGTTCTCCCGGGACAGGCTTTAACTATGGCTACACCTTC
length: 16; J: TRBJ2-1; V: TRBV7-3; D: TRBD2; size: NA; CDR3: CASSQRAGGRAVEQFF; DNA: TGTGCCAGCAGCCAGAGGGCGGGGGGGCGAGCAGTTGAGCAGTTCTTC
length: 16; J: TRBJ2-1; V: TRBV19; D: TRBD1; size: NA; CDR3: CASSKSGTGYYNEQFF; DNA: TGTGCCAGTAGTAAGTCTGGGACAGGGTACTACAATGAGCAGTTCTTC
length: 14; J: TRBJ2-3; V: TRBV4-2; D: NA; size: once; CDR3: CASSQGPPLNTQYF; DNA: TGTGCCAGCAGCCAAGGTCCCCCACTAAATACGCAGTATTTT